The 29 T cell receptor beta chains reported below all come from one sample, sequenced in a study of spatial heterogeneity in lung cancer. A single record per CDR3 protein comes from TCRdb applying MiXCR to the 5' RACE reads. The data contain over 10,000 distinct CDR3 sequences, 3.5% to 4% of them singletons. This sample's time point: sample taken at primary tumor resection. Sequencing was performed on PBMCs, taken at surgery. The receptors were gathered from a male donor with early-stage non-small cell lung cancer.

In its sample, this clonotype was seen many times. V and J are TRBV28 and TRBJ1-4, with 7 bases that match TRBD1. In germline, CDR1 is MDHEN, CDR2 SYDVKM. The CDR3 totals 14 residues. V lost 5 bases and J lost 7; bases outside the gene matches: 7. Written as DNA, the CDR3 is TGTGCCAGCAGTCCCCCGCACAGGGGTGAAAAACTGTTTTTT. Residues: CASSPPHRGEKLFF.

This clonotype was found many times. Here the CDR3 DNA reads TGTGCCAGTCTCCGGACAGGGGGACCTCAGGAGACCCAGTACTTC. Protein: CASLRTGGPQETQYF. V is TRBV3-1 and J is TRBJ2-5; 10 bases agree with TRBD1. Germline CDR1 is LGHDT and CDR2 is YNNKEL (reference sequence). The length of the CDR3 is 15 residues. J gave up 5 bases and V 9 bases, and 12 bases lay outside the gene matches.

This clonotype was found many times. The V gene is TRBV25-1, the J gene TRBJ2-6; D is unclear. This CDR3 region has 12 residues. Deletions cut 11 bases from V and 1 base from J, with 6 bases between. Germline V gene data show CDR1 as MGHDK and CDR2 as SYGVNS. The CDR3 nucleotides are TGTGCCGGGTCTTCTGGGGCCAACGTCCTGACTTTC. This translates into CAGSSGANVLTF.

In this sample, this clonotype turned up many times. J is TRBJ2-4 and V is TRBV3-1, with D perhaps TRBD2 (5 bases). Germline-derived CDR1 and CDR2 are LGHDT and YNNKEL (reference sequence). The V end lost 1 base, the J end lost 2 bases, and 9 bases lay between the germline ends. The CDR3 totals 15 residues. The CDR3 is CASSQVRGSKNIQYF. The CDR3 DNA is TGTGCCAGCAGCCAAGTTAGAGGGTCCAAAAACATTCAGTACTTC.

This clonotype was seen many times. The V gene is TRBV12-3 or TRBV12-4, the J gene TRBJ1-5; 7 nucleotides match TRBD1. The length of the CDR3 is 15 residues. V lost 6 bases to trimming and J lost 6 bases; unmatched junction nucleotides: 11. The CDR3 is CASRAQGGGGQPQHF. The CDR3 DNA reads TGTGCCAGCAGAGCCCAGGGGGGTGGGGGTCAGCCCCAGCATTTT.

This clonotype has ten or more counts. Here the CDR3 reads CAISDNEKLFF. CDR3 bases: TGTGCCATCAGTGATAATGAAAAACTGTTTTTT. The V call is TRBV10-3, the J call TRBJ1-4; D ambiguous. Trimming pared 3 bases from V and 4 bases from J, leaving 0 bases between. In germline, CDR1 is ENHRY, CDR2 SYGVKD. The length of the CDR3 is 11 residues.

Ten or more counts support this clonotype. V is TRBV7-2 and J is TRBJ2-1; the match to TRBD2 covers 9 bases. The germline gives CDR1 SGHTA, CDR2 FQGNSA. Trimming removed 4 bases from V and 6 bases from J; junction bases left unmatched: 7. This CDR3 contains 15 residues. The CDR3 sequence is CASSYGGTSSNEQFF. The CDR3 DNA reads TGTGCCAGCAGCTACGGAGGGACTAGCTCCAATGAGCAGTTCTTC. Full variable domain (remainder filled in from reference TRBV7-2 and TRBJ2-1): GAGVSQSPSNKVTEKGKDVELRCDPISGHTALYWYRQSLGQGLEFLIYFQGNSAPDKSGLPSDRFSAERTGGSVSTLTIQRTQQEDSAVYLCASSYGGTSSNEQFFGPGTRLTVL.

This clonotype was seen repeatedly, ten times or more. The chain combines TRBV20-1 with TRBJ2-3, with a possible D match to TRBD2 (6 bases). This CDR3 spans 15 amino acids. V lost 0 bases to trimming and J lost 2 bases, with 12 bases between them. CDR1 and CDR2 (germline): DFQATT, SNEGSKA (reference sequence). The CDR3 sequence: CSAREGGDPTDTQYF. For the CDR3, the DNA is TGCAGTGCTAGAGAAGGAGGGGATCCCACAGATACGCAGTATTTT.

This clonotype was seen at least ten times. The rearrangement uses TRBV7-8 and TRBJ2-7, with 8 bases that match TRBD1. Looked up from germline, CDR1 is SGHVS and CDR2 is FQNEAQ. CDR3 length: 15 residues. The V gene end was trimmed by 1 base and the J gene end by 2 bases; junction bases not matched to a gene: 4. CDR3 DNA: TGTGCCAGCAGCTTAGGAAGGACAGGGACCTACGAGCAGTACTTC. Protein product: CASSLGRTGTYEQYF. The full variable domain, rest sourced from reference TRBV7-8 and TRBJ2-7, is GAGVSQSPRYKVAKRGQDVALRCDPISGHVSLFWYQQALGQGPEFLTYFQNEAQLDKSGLPSDRFFAERPEGSVSTLKIQRTQQEDSAVYLCASSLGRTGTYEQYFGPGTRLTVT.

This clonotype was detected only a few times. The gene calls are TRBV24-1 and TRBJ2-3, with 11 bases lining up with TRBD2. Looked up from germline, CDR1 is KGHDR and CDR2 is SFDVKD. The CDR3 covers 17 residues. J was trimmed by 5 bases and V by 4 bases; bases with no gene match: 10. The CDR3 loop is CATSEPTSGRSKDTQYF. CDR3 in DNA: TGTGCCACCAGTGAGCCTACTAGCGGGAGAAGTAAAGATACGCAGTATTTT.

This clonotype was observed many times. V is TRBV5-1 and J is TRBJ2-2; D is possibly TRBD2 (5 bases). CDR1 and CDR2 (germline): SGHRS, YFSETQ. Trimming removed 0 bases at V and 5 bases at J, with 11 bases between. The CDR3 contains 15 residues. The CDR3 spells CASSLGLTGTGELFF. CDR3 DNA: TGCGCCAGCAGCTTGGGTCTGACGGGGACCGGGGAGCTGTTTTTT.

The sample holds a few counts of this clonotype. The chain couples TRBV29-1 to TRBJ2-1, with D perhaps TRBD2 (6 bases). Trimming shortened V by 5 bases and J by 4 bases, and 12 bases separated the two germline ends. The CDR3 spans 13 residues. CDR1 SQVTM and CDR2 ANQGSEA come from the germline V gene. CDR3 sequence reads: CSVRAGPYNEQFF. The CDR3 region has the DNA TGCAGCGTTAGAGCGGGCCCATACAATGAGCAGTTCTTC.

The table lists this clonotype with many counts. The chain employs TRBV28 and TRBJ2-7, with 7 nucleotides matching TRBD2. Trimming at V came to 7 bases and at J to 4 bases, leaving 10 bases not matched to a gene. Per the germline V gene, CDR1 is MDHEN and CDR2 is SYDVKM. The CDR3 totals 14 residues. The CDR3 spells CASNPGSGEYEQYF. CDR3 nucleotide sequence: TGTGCCAGCAACCCCGGCAGCGGGGAGTACGAGCAGTACTTC.

In this sample, this clonotype turned up many times. The chain employs TRBV28 and TRBJ2-1; weak D call: TRBD2 (5 bases). The germline gives CDR1 MDHEN, CDR2 SYDVKM. The CDR3 runs to 16 residues. The V and J ends lost 4 bases and 2 bases respectively, with 15 bases between them. The CDR3 loop is CASSSWTEEPYNEQFF. The CDR3 region has the DNA TGTGCCAGCAGTTCGTGGACTGAGGAACCCTACAATGAGCAGTTCTTC.

The sample holds many counts of this clonotype. This chain uses TRBV3-1 with TRBJ2-5, with a possible D match to TRBD1 (5 bases). The V gene's germline CDR1 is LGHDT and CDR2 YNNKEL (reference sequence). The CDR3 contains 15 residues. V was clipped by 3 bases and J by 13 bases, with 24 bases between them. Written as DNA, the CDR3 is TGTGCCAGCAGCCAGGGCTCCATCGGACAAGGGGTGTGGTACTTC. It codes for CASSQGSIGQGVWYF.

This clonotype was counted many times. The rearrangement links TRBV2 to TRBJ1-1; 8 bases map to TRBD1. Losses at the gene ends were 3 bases for V and 5 bases for J; bases not matched to a gene: 2. The CDR3 totals 13 residues. Germline loops: CDR1 SNHLY, CDR2 FYNNEI. The chain's CDR3 is CASSDRGRTEAFF. The CDR3 region has the DNA TGTGCCAGCAGTGACAGGGGGCGGACTGAAGCTTTCTTT.

In its sample, this clonotype was seen many times. The gene calls are TRBV6-2 or TRBV6-3 and TRBJ2-1; TRBD2 matches 12 bases. The CDR3 covers 16 residues. The germline gives CDR1 MNHEY, CDR2 SVGEGT. V was clipped by 5 bases and J by 0 bases; unmatched bases: 2. CDR3 sequence (DNA): TGTGCCAGCAGTCTGACTAGCGGGAGCTCCTACAATGAGCAGTTCTTC. Its translation: CASSLTSGSSYNEQFF.

This clonotype appeared many times. The gene calls are TRBV28 and TRBJ2-7, with 9 bases identical to TRBD2. This CDR3 region has 17 residues. The junction had 12 bases not matched to a gene; V was cut back by 4 bases and J by 2 bases. CDR1 is MDHEN and CDR2 is SYDVKM in the germline V gene. The CDR3 DNA is TGTGCCAGCAGTTCCCATCATACTAGCGGGTTCACCTACGAGCAGTACTTC. Translated: CASSSHHTSGFTYEQYF.

This clonotype was detected many times. V is TRBV6-4 and J is TRBJ1-5, with unresolved D. CDR1 MRHNA and CDR2 SNTAGT come from the germline V gene. The CDR3 is 15 residues long. Trimming left V 5 bases short and J 4 bases short, with 15 bases between. CDR3 in amino acids: CASSPVISGNQPQHF. CDR3 coding DNA: TGTGCCAGCAGTCCGGTTATTAGCGGTAATCAGCCCCAGCATTTT.

This clonotype was seen many times. The genes are TRBV5-1 and TRBJ2-1; 13 bases map to TRBD2. Germline assignment: CDR1 SGHRS and CDR2 YFSETQ. V dropped 4 bases and J dropped 9; count of bases not matched to a gene: 4. There are 14 residues in the CDR3. The chain's CDR3 is CASSLTSGRTEQFF. DNA of the CDR3: TGCGCCAGCAGCCTGACTAGCGGGAGGACTGAGCAGTTCTTC.

This clonotype showed up many times. This chain's CDR3 is CASSQDTVTPEAFF. As DNA, the CDR3 is TGCGCCAGCAGCCAAGATACTGTAACTCCTGAAGCTTTCTTT. The V and J genes are TRBV4-3 and TRBJ1-1; D gene ambiguous. Trimming took 0 bases from V and 6 from J, leaving 11 bases between them. CDR3 length equals 14 residues. Germline loops: CDR1 LGHNA, CDR2 YSLEER.

Worth noting for this clonotype: This may stem from a read error, because a much larger clone lies one nucleotide away. This sequence joins TRBV18 and TRBJ2-2; 10 nucleotides agree with TRBD2. In germline, CDR1 is KGHSH, CDR2 LQKENI. This CDR3 is built from 18 residues. DNA of the CDR3: TGTGCCAGCTCCCCACGTTCGGGACTAGCGAGAGTCACCGGGGAGCTGTTTTTT. Protein product: CASSPRSGLARVTGELFF.

This clonotype was observed at least ten times. V is TRBV24-1 and J is TRBJ1-2; no clear D. CDR1 and CDR2 (germline): KGHDR, SFDVKD. CDR3 length: 13 amino acids. V was pared by 5 bases and J by 0 bases, with 6 bases between. The CDR3 nucleotides read TGTGCCACCAGTGTGATGCCTAACTATGGCTACACCTTC. Translation gives CATSVMPNYGYTF.

This clonotype was found many times. This chain connects TRBV12-3 or TRBV12-4 to TRBJ2-1, with TRBD2 identical over 12 bases. The CDR3 is made up of 14 amino acids. J lost 7 bases, V lost 6 bases, and 4 bases had no gene match. CDR3 coding DNA: TGTGCCAGCAGCTCTAGCGGGAGGGAGAATGAGCAGTTCTTC. It is translated as CASSSSGRENEQFF.

This clonotype was picked up many times. The chain couples TRBV30 to TRBJ1-3; no reliable D call. Trimming cost V 3 bases and J 0 bases, with 9 bases left between them. This CDR3 comprises 14 residues. The germline gives CDR1 GTSNPN, CDR2 SVGIG (reference sequence). The CDR3 region has the DNA TGTGCCTGGAGAACAGAACGCTCTGGAAACACCATATATTTT. This translates into CAWRTERSGNTIYF.

There are many counts of this clonotype. The chain couples TRBV6-1 to TRBJ2-5; 9 bases align to TRBD1. The trim removed 5 bases at V and 1 base at J, leaving 5 bases unmatched. The CDR3 sequence is 15 residues long. Germline V gene sequence: CDR1 MNHNS, CDR2 SASEGT. In DNA form, the CDR3 reads TGTGCCAGCAGTCCGACAGGGGGGTTCCAAGAGACCCAGTACTTC. Protein sequence: CASSPTGGFQETQYF.

This chain connects TRBV6-4 to TRBJ2-3; TRBD2 aligns across 11 bases. From germline, CDR1 is MRHNA and CDR2 SNTAGT. CDR3 size: 15 residues. Unmatched junction bases numbered 4, after V lost 6 bases and J lost 2 bases. CDR3 sequence reads: CASSRLAGTTDTQYF. In DNA, the CDR3 is TGTGCCAGCAGCCGACTAGCGGGGACCACAGATACGCAGTATTTT.

The chain joins TRBV11-1 to TRBJ2-2; perhaps TRBD1 as D (5 bases). Germline V gene sequence: CDR1 SGHAT, CDR2 FQDESV (reference sequence). The CDR3 runs 14 residues. V was cut by 9 bases and J by 0 bases, with 11 bases left in between. The CDR3 region has the DNA TGTGCCAGTATAGTAGGGGCGAACACCGGGGAGCTGTTTTTT. As protein: CASIVGANTGELFF.

By sample share, this clonotype is large. V is TRBV29-1 and J is TRBJ1-1; no reliable D call. Germline V gene data show CDR1 as SQVTM and CDR2 as ANQGSEA. V lost 4 bases, J lost 3 bases, and 9 bases lay in between. This CDR3 region has 12 residues. CDR3 protein: CSVVATDTEAFF. The DNA of the CDR3 is TGCAGCGTTGTAGCGACCGACACTGAAGCTTTCTTT.